The rows below give T cell receptor beta chains drawn from one sample of a study of T-cell memory formation after mild COVID-19. TCRdb re-called the 5' RACE reads with MiXCR, one entry per CDR3 protein. The sample consists of hundreds of thousands of distinct CDR3 sequences, around 15% of them appearing once. Source material: PBMCs or a T cell subset sorted from them (not recorded which). The source of these receptors is a man between 18 and 29 years old who had mild COVID-19 (a few samples of this study predate the infection). Cell type and time point are not known. The CDR3 runs from the conserved cysteine through the conserved F or W.

V gene,J gene,CDR3 protein
TRBV11-2,TRBJ2-2,CASSLQENTGELFF
TRBV6-5,TRBJ1-1,CASSSAIEAFF
TRBV6-5,TRBJ1-1,CASSYSGGMNTEAFF
TRBV20-1,TRBJ2-5,CSASRTGESLETQYF
TRBV29-1,TRBJ2-3,CSVREQGYTDTQYF
TRBV5-1,TRBJ1-2,CASSTQGAEGYTF
TRBV12-3/TRBV12-4,TRBJ1-2,CASSYSFGYTF
TRBV4-1,TRBJ2-7,CASSQSYGFSTYEQYF
TRBV6-1,TRBJ1-5,CASSPDGGDSGQPQHF
TRBV3-2,TRBJ1-1,CASKGAFF
TRBV27,TRBJ1-5,CASSLSGGVGQGYWPQHF
TRBV6-5,TRBJ2-2,CASGYSDLTNTGELFF
TRBV6-1,TRBJ1-2,CASRDTGRNYGYTF
TRBV4-1,TRBJ1-5,CASSQGGRGTNQPQHF
TRBV20-1,TRBJ2-1,CSASQGRVALQFF
TRBV12-5,TRBJ1-1,CASGFPQIEAFF
TRBV6-1,TRBJ2-5,CASSEVGTSVETQYF
TRBV20-1,TRBJ2-7,CSASRDRDYEQYF
TRBV7-9,TRBJ1-1,CASSPGIEAFF
TRBV7-9,TRBJ2-3,CASSLMNTDTQYF
TRBV7-3,TRBJ2-3,CASSETSADTQYF
TRBV7-9,TRBJ2-1,CASSSAGFMSRVF
TRBV7-9,TRBJ2-3,CASSLASPDRDTQYF
TRBV4-1,TRBJ2-2,CASSQGTNTGELFF
TRBV5-4,TRBJ1-2,CASSFRVVYGYTF
TRBV7-2,TRBJ2-7,CASSSDRGYEQYF
TRBV12-3/TRBV12-4,TRBJ2-7,CASSHAGGLNYEQYF
TRBV20-1,TRBJ1-1,CSASQAGRRNTEAFF
TRBV7-3,TRBJ1-1,CASSFTGGNSEAFF
TRBV4-3,TRBJ1-2,CASSQDLGHPVGYGYTF
TRBV7-9,TRBJ1-5,CASSLGPPRQDRNQPQHF
TRBV7-3,TRBJ2-5,CASRRGETQYF
TRBV7-9,TRBJ2-5,CASTERETQYF
TRBV5-1,TRBJ2-1,CACSTSGNEQFF
TRBV5-1,TRBJ2-2,CASTLKLRTGELFF
TRBV4-2,TRBJ1-2,CASSLRQETEGYTF
TRBV12-3/TRBV12-4,TRBJ1-5,CASSLAGGSWQPQHF
TRBV20-1,TRBJ2-1,CSARTRSSYNEQFF
TRBV6-5,TRBJ1-3,CASSPEYSGNTIYF
TRBV25-1,TRBJ1-1,CASSELINTEAFF
TRBV27,TRBJ2-3,CASRLSVSTDTQYF
TRBV6-5,TRBJ1-2,CASSYSGASGYTF
TRBV12-3/TRBV12-4,TRBJ2-3,CATTRGLPQSAQYF
TRBV18,TRBJ2-3,CASSLRVAGGQRTDTQYF
TRBV27,TRBJ2-1,CASTRGSSYNEQFF
TRBV11-2,TRBJ1-6,CASSLDPWLSALNSPLHF
TRBV7-6,TRBJ2-7,CASSPRGGPDEQYF
TRBV6-5,TRBJ2-7,CASSYAYSYEQYF
TRBV7-2,TRBJ2-7,CASSEGTGLYEQYF
TRBV7-9,TRBJ2-1,CASSPKTTTNEQFF
TRBV12-3/TRBV12-4,TRBJ1-1,CASSIGTPEAFF
TRBV7-2,TRBJ2-3,CASILRLAGGYTDTQYF